What follows is one T cell receptor beta chain and its context. Its recognized antigen is unknown. Base qualities are missing; no much larger clone stands one base away. CDR1 is given as SGDLS and CDR2 as YYNGEE, both from the germline V gene. The junction shows trimming of 0 bases on V and 3 bases on J, plus 9 bases between the germline ends. The CDR3, cysteine through phenylalanine, is 14 amino acids long. Only the CDR3 portion is preserved as DNA: 42 bases, with reading frame beginning at the first base. The data were obtained in a study of Ad26.COV2.S vaccination and SARS-CoV-2 variants (dated by TCRdb to the early 2020s). Regarding the study in general: Vaccine-arm donors came from COV1001, a multicentre, randomized, double-blind, placebo-controlled phase I-IIa trial of Ad26.COV2.S in healthy adults. Ad26.COV2.S was given intramuscularly at 5x10^10 or 1x10^11 viral particles, as a single shot or as two shots 56 days apart. The specificity and breadth of SARS-CoV-2-reactive T cell receptors after Ad26.COV2.S vaccination were assessed by TCRbeta repertoire sequencing. The TCR-sequenced set comprised around 30 samples: 19 Ad26.COV2.S vaccine recipients, 5 placebo recipients and 8 SARS-CoV-2 convalescent individuals. Trial participants were randomized into five groups of five, in which low-dose or high-dose Ad26.COV2.S was given once or twice, or placebo was given on both occasions. Investigators remained blinded to trial group allocation during experiments and outcome assessment.

The immunoSEQ Assay was used to sequence TCRbeta CDR3 regions. After extraction, genomic DNA underwent amplification by bias-controlled multiplex PCR, followed by high-throughput sequencing. In the source study's methods: To quantify the absolute abundance of every unique TCRbeta CDR3 region, sequences were collapsed and filtered. Usable DNA was measured by amplifying reference genes present in all nucleated cells, and TCRbeta template counts were normalized to that usable DNA to estimate T cell fraction. Repertoire TCRs were annotated as SARS-CoV-2-specific when V gene, CDR3 amino acid sequence and J gene were exactly matched to a known reactive TCR set. The reference SARS-CoV-2 TCR set came from MIRA and was filtered for enrichment in COVID-19-positive ImmuneCODE repertoires, removing public or cross-reactive TCRs. Drawing on the MIRA antigens, annotated TCRs were analysed further at the level of specific ORF or position within ORF. Breadth was defined as annotated unique rearrangements over total unique productive rearrangements; depth was the summed frequency of those rearrangements. Group comparisons of TCR breadth used two-sided Wilcoxon rank-sum tests. TCRdb took over this immuneACCESS table, retaining in-frame rearrangements with V and J assigned. Such tables are incomplete; in checked studies, under half of the missing clones stem from an unresolved V gene, and the remainder is unexplained. V, J and clone size were drawn from that table, and D and trimming were deduced from the DNA. The sample table lists hundreds of thousands of clones, 89% of them with a count of one. Of the sample, roughly 2.5% falls within the top ten clones.

Reading the label with the study, this specimen's treatment or condition is: approximately 18 received Ad26.COV2.S at low or high dose, single or two shots; 5 received placebo; per-sample allocation not given. Repertoires of vaccine and placebo recipients were sequenced from samples collected on day 63 after the first injection. In Cohort 1b, about 27 adults aged 18-55 years were enrolled at a single site in Boston, USA, between 29 July and 7 August 2020. Ad26.COV2.S was a replication-incompetent adenovirus type 26 vector that expressed a prefusion-stabilized SARS-CoV-2 spike protein derived from the original Wuhan strain. Results the study describes overall, beyond this receptor: Substantial breadth of spike-specific CD8+ and CD4+ T cell responses was reported after vaccination. Ad26.COV2.S recipients had higher spike-specific TCR breadth than placebo recipients (P = 0.0014). Non-spike TCR breadth was comparable between vaccine and placebo recipients, consistent with the vaccine containing only spike. According to the authors, total T cell responses may have been underestimated by the TCR breadth and depth analyses. The study was not powered for comparison of responses between vaccine doses or regimens.

The chain employs TRBV9 and TRBJ1-1; there is no confident call for the D gene. The specimen comprised peripheral blood, sampled in a trial of Ad26.COV2.S vaccine versus placebo. The sequence was collected from a person aged 18-65 years who received the Ad26.COV2.S COVID-19 vaccine or a placebo. Here the CDR3 is given as CASSVEVGYTEAFF. The sequenced DNA: TGTGCCAGCAGCGTAGAGGTGGGGTACACTGAAGCTTTCTTT.